Each of the 31 T cell receptor beta chains below was sequenced from the same sample in a study of type 1 regulatory T cells (dated by TCRdb to the early 2020s). Beyond this particular receptor, the publication reports: A more restricted TCR repertoire was observed in Tr1 cells than in non-Tr1 cells, and this restriction was interpreted in the study as alloantigen-induced clonal expansion.

The sequencer was an Illumina MiSeq. In TCRdb, the public reads were trimmed at Q25 with fastp and aligned with MiXCR, with productive beta chains retained. Here each entry gathers all rows of one CDR3 protein and keeps the most common genes and DNA. The sample has tens of thousands of distinct CDR3 sequences on record, 20% to 25% of them singletons. The ten largest clones represent 8% to 9% of the sample. What these receptors recognize is not known. Input material: cultured type 1 regulatory T (Tr1) cells, either the whole culture or a sorted fraction (not recorded which). The cell subset or site label here, explained by the study, means: type 1 regulatory T cells sorted from the T-allo10 product. The receptors here all came from a human donor in good health.

This clonotype has more than one count but fewer than ten. The chain is built from TRBV29-1 and TRBJ2-1; 9 positions agree with TRBD2. With V trimmed by 7 bases and J by 9 bases, 10 bases remained unmatched. The CDR3 is made up of 13 amino acids. The germline CDR1 and CDR2 sequences are SQVTM and ANQGSEA. The CDR3 reads CSALSLAGSEQFF. DNA of the CDR3: TGCAGCGCACTGTCGCTAGCGGGATCTGAGCAGTTCTTC.

V is TRBV18 and J is TRBJ2-1; TRBD2 matches 9 bases. The CDR3 extends over 16 amino acids. Germline V gene sequence: CDR1 KGHSH, CDR2 LQKENI. The trim removed 2 bases at V and 3 bases at J, leaving 5 bases unmatched. This chain's CDR3 is CASSPFGLAYYNEQFF. The DNA for the CDR3 is TGTGCCAGCTCACCATTCGGACTAGCGTACTACAATGAGCAGTTCTTC. Drawing the rest from reference TRBV18 and TRBJ2-1, the complete variable domain is NAGVMQNPRHLVRRRGQEARLRCSPMKGHSHVYWYRQLPEEGLKFMVYLQKENIIDESGMPKERFSAEFPKEGPSILRIQQVVRGDSAAYFCASSPFGLAYYNEQFFGPGTRLTVL.

V is TRBV7-2 and J is TRBJ2-2; TRBD2 might be the D (5 bases). The CDR3 spans 14 residues. Trimming removed 6 bases at V and 8 bases at J, with 16 bases between. CDR1 and CDR2 (germline): SGHTA, FQGNSA. The CDR3 protein is CASRKRSEGGELFF. The CDR3 bases are TGTGCCAGCAGAAAAAGGAGCGAGGGTGGGGAGCTGTTTTTT.

The chain recombines TRBV15 with TRBJ2-2; unclear D gene. Germline CDR1 LNHNV, CDR2 YYDKDF (reference sequence). V was shortened by 0 bases and J by 5 bases, with 4 bases between the two germline ends. This CDR3 region has 13 residues. The CDR3 region has the DNA TGTGCCACCAGCAGAGATGTAACCGGGGAGCTGTTTTTT. It codes for CATSRDVTGELFF.

CDR3 amino acids: CASSLRGTWGTDTQYF. Written as DNA, the CDR3 is TGTGCCAGCAGCTTAAGGGGGACTTGGGGGACAGATACGCAGTATTTT. The chain joins TRBV7-8 to TRBJ2-3; perhaps D is TRBD1 or TRBD2 (6 bases each). Trimming pared 2 bases from V and 3 bases from J, leaving 15 bases between. CDR1 and CDR2 from the germline V gene are SGHVS and FQNEAQ. CDR3 size: 16 residues. Together with reference TRBV7-8 and TRBJ2-3, the CDR3 gives the full variable domain: GAGVSQSPRYKVAKRGQDVALRCDPISGHVSLFWYQQALGQGPEFLTYFQNEAQLDKSGLPSDRFFAERPEGSVSTLKIQRTQQEDSAVYLCASSLRGTWGTDTQYFGPGTRLTVL.

There are a few counts of this clonotype. The V gene is TRBV13, the J gene TRBJ2-7; D might be TRBD1 (6 bases). This CDR3 is built from 15 residues. Germline CDR1 is PRHDT and CDR2 is FYEKMQ (reference sequence). Trimming shortened V by 5 bases and J by 3 bases, and 17 bases separated the two germline ends. CDR3 residues: CASSTQATGYYEQYF. The CDR3 DNA is TGTGCCAGCAGCACCCAAGCAACAGGGTACTACGAGCAGTACTTC.

The rearrangement links TRBV20-1 to TRBJ1-6; D uncertain. This CDR3 comprises 13 residues. The V gene lost 6 bases and the J gene lost 9 bases, with 15 bases spanning the gap. The germline V gene encodes CDR1 DFQATT and CDR2 SNEGSKA (reference sequence). The CDR3 region has the DNA TGCAGTGCGTACGGGCCGGGGATTTCACCCCTCCACTTT. Translation gives CSAYGPGISPLHF.

In its sample, this clonotype was seen a few times. J is TRBJ2-7 and V is TRBV30; TRBD1 agrees at 7 bases. Germline values: CDR1 GTSNPN, CDR2 SVGIG (reference sequence). V shed 0 bases, J shed 6 bases, and the junction held 5 bases outside the gene matches. CDR3 length equals 13 residues. CDR3 DNA sequence: TGTGCCTGGAGTGTAACAGGGGCAGGCGAGCAGTACTTC. Its protein product is CAWSVTGAGEQYF.

The chain links TRBV27 to TRBJ1-2; D is undetermined. CDR3 size: 14 residues. The V end was cut by 2 bases, the J end by 6 bases, with 13 bases between. The germline V gene has CDR1 MNHEY and CDR2 SMNVEV (reference sequence). The DNA for the CDR3 is TGTGCCAGCAGTTTAGCGGCCAGCCCTAATGGCTACACCTTC. It specifies CASSLAASPNGYTF.

Points on this clonotype: In this CDR3 the conserved last residue, phenylalanine or tryptophan, is missing, so a read error is likely. V is TRBV19 and J is TRBJ1-1; the match to TRBD1 covers 7 bases. V was clipped by 1 base and J by 1 base; unmatched bases: 0. Germline V gene lookup returns CDR1 LNHDA and CDR2 SQIVND (reference sequence). CDR3 length: 14 amino acids. CDR3 DNA: TGTGCCAGTAGTATAGGGGACAGGAACACTGAAGCTTTCCTT. Protein product: CASSIGDRNTEAFL.

The chain couples TRBV6-5 to TRBJ1-2; D ambiguous. Germline lookup yields CDR1 MNHEY and CDR2 SVGAGI. Trimming removed 5 bases from V and 8 bases from J, with 12 bases in between. This CDR3 has 12 residues. CDR3 protein: CASSGGAPGYTF. Here the CDR3 DNA reads TGTGCCAGCAGTGGAGGCGCACCGGGCTACACCTTC.

V is TRBV29-1 and J is TRBJ2-5, with D possibly being TRBD2 (5 bases). The V end was cut by 4 bases, the J end by 1 base, with 7 bases between. The CDR3 is 12 residues long. Germline V CDR1 and CDR2: SQVTM, ANQGSEA. The CDR3 sequence: CSVGRPQETQYF. The CDR3 nucleotides read TGCAGCGTTGGGAGGCCCCAAGAGACCCAGTACTTC.

This clonotype was found a few times. The rearrangement joins TRBV7-8 to TRBJ1-1; 7 nucleotides match TRBD1. V was pared by 2 bases and J by 4 bases, with 10 bases of the junction left unmatched. The length of the CDR3 is 16 residues. Germline assignment: CDR1 SGHVS and CDR2 FQNEAQ. CDR3 in amino acids: CASSLSLQGWSTEAFF. The CDR3 nucleotides read TGTGCCAGCAGCTTATCCCTACAGGGGTGGAGCACTGAAGCTTTCTTT.

This rearrangement joins TRBV20-1 to TRBJ2-1; 8 positions agree with TRBD2. This CDR3 has 14 residues. With V trimmed by 1 base and J by 9 bases, 8 bases remained unmatched. Germline lookup yields CDR1 DFQATT and CDR2 SNEGSKA (reference sequence). The CDR3 reads CSARALGAGVEQFF. CDR3 DNA sequence: TGCAGTGCTAGAGCGCTGGGAGCGGGAGTTGAGCAGTTCTTC.

Comments on this clonotype: A single base separates this from a much larger clone, so it may be a read error. The gene calls are TRBV20-1 and TRBJ1-4, with TRBD1 matching over 10 bases. This CDR3 region has 15 residues. Germline lookup yields CDR1 DFQATT and CDR2 SNEGSKA (reference sequence). The CDR3, as DNA: TGCAGTGCTAGAGATCGGACAGGGGGGTATGAAAAACTGGTTTTT. Amino acids: CSARDRTGGYEKLVF.

The chain is built from TRBV5-1 and TRBJ2-5; 8 bases fit TRBD1. Germline V CDR1 and CDR2: SGHRS, YFSETQ. This CDR3 spans 14 amino acids. V was clipped by 2 bases and J by 3 bases; unmatched bases: 3. The CDR3 sequence: CASSFGQGKETQYF. CDR3 sequence (DNA): TGCGCCAGCAGCTTCGGACAGGGTAAAGAGACCCAGTACTTC.

This clonotype was counted a few times. The V call is TRBV20-1, the J call TRBJ2-7; either TRBD1 or TRBD2 may fit D (5 bases each). V was trimmed by 0 bases and J by 6 bases, leaving 15 bases between them. This CDR3 is built from 14 residues. The V gene's germline CDR1 is DFQATT and CDR2 SNEGSKA (reference sequence). CDR3 coding DNA: TGCAGTGCTAGAGAAGGGACCCCCTACGGCGAGCAGTACTTC. This encodes CSAREGTPYGEQYF.

This clonotype showed up just a few times. The rearrangement joins TRBV7-8 to TRBJ2-7; D remains ambiguous. This CDR3 spans 12 amino acids. Trimming took off 2 bases at V and 1 base at J, with 3 bases between the two ends. Germline CDR1 SGHVS, CDR2 FQNEAQ. CDR3 amino acids: CASSLNSYEQYF. Here the CDR3 DNA reads TGTGCCAGCAGCTTAAATTCCTACGAGCAGTACTTC.

The J gene is TRBJ2-2, the V gene TRBV2, with no clear D. The CDR3 loop spans 13 amino acids. From germline, CDR1 is SNHLY and CDR2 FYNNEI. Between the trimmed V and J ends, which lost 7 bases and 2 bases, there was a span of 8 bases. Here the CDR3 reads CASNTGNTGELFF. For the CDR3, the DNA is TGTGCCAGCAACACGGGTAACACCGGGGAGCTGTTTTTT.

This clonotype appeared a few times. The J gene is TRBJ2-2, the V gene TRBV15, with D perhaps assigned TRBD1 or TRBD2 (5 bases each). Per germline, CDR1 LNHNV and CDR2 YYDKDF (reference sequence). V was clipped by 3 bases and J by 7 bases, with 18 bases between them. The CDR3 length is 16 residues. CDR3 loop: CATSRGVGQANGELFF. In DNA form, the CDR3 reads TGTGCCACCAGCAGGGGGGTTGGGCAGGCCAACGGGGAGCTGTTTTTT.

This clonotype was seen only a few times. The chain combines TRBV19 with TRBJ2-7, with D tentatively TRBD2 (6 bases). The V and J ends lost 4 bases and 2 bases respectively, with 42 bases between them. CDR1 is LNHDA, CDR2 SQIVND, per germline (reference sequence). The CDR3 has 24 amino acids. This chain's CDR3 is CASSTTGTFHLLTIHSWGPYEQYF. As DNA, the CDR3 is TGTGCCAGTAGTACTACGGGGACTTTCCATCTCCTTACGATACATTCCTGGGGCCCCTACGAGCAGTACTTC.

The chain employs TRBV20-1 and TRBJ1-6, with D hard to call. This CDR3 has 14 amino acids. V was shortened by 3 bases and J by 6 bases, with 12 bases between the two germline ends. Germline values: CDR1 DFQATT, CDR2 SNEGSKA (reference sequence). Written as DNA, the CDR3 is TGCAGTGCTAGTTATCCACCACTTAATTCACCCCTCCACTTT. It specifies CSASYPPLNSPLHF.

This clonotype was observed a few times. CDR3 nucleotide sequence: TGCGCCAGCAGTCCAACCTCCGAAATGGCAGATACGCAGTATTTT. Its protein is CASSPTSEMADTQYF. The rearrangement uses TRBV5-1 and TRBJ2-3; no reliable D call. The CDR3 loop spans 15 amino acids. Deletions cut 5 bases from V and 4 bases from J, with 17 bases between. CDR1 is SGHRS, CDR2 YFSETQ, per germline.

On this clonotype itself: A much larger clone lies a single base off, so this may be a read error. Here the CDR3 reads CASSPSPAVAHTF. The CDR3 DNA sequence: TGTGCCAGCTCACCAAGTCCCGCGGTGGCGCACACCTTC. This chain links TRBV18 with TRBJ1-2; D is unresolved. The CDR3 is 13 residues long. Germline V gives CDR1 KGHSH, CDR2 LQKENI. V lost 2 bases and J lost 12, with 16 bases in between.

The gene calls are TRBV30 and TRBJ2-7, with D possibly TRBD1 on 5 matching bases. CDR3 length: 11 amino acids. CDR1 is GTSNPN, CDR2 SVGIG, per germline (reference sequence). Trimming left V 1 base short and J 9 bases short, with 10 bases between. Here the CDR3 DNA reads TGTGCCTGGAGTGAGGGGTTTGTGCAGTACTTC. The encoded protein is CAWSEGFVQYF.

V usage is TRBV6-4 and J usage is TRBJ1-1; D uncertain. Trimming left V 5 bases short and J 3 bases short, with 10 bases between. The CDR3 is 13 amino acids. The germline gives CDR1 MRHNA, CDR2 SNTAGT. The CDR3 region is CASSRTGDTEAFF. As DNA, the CDR3 is TGTGCCAGCAGTCGGACGGGAGACACTGAAGCTTTCTTT.

Written as DNA, the CDR3 is TGTGCCAGCAGTTTAGGATCGAGCTTTGGGTCGCCCCAGCATTTT. This gives the protein CASSLGSSFGSPQHF. The chain carries TRBV27 and TRBJ1-5, with D unclear. From germline, CDR1 is MNHEY and CDR2 SMNVEV (reference sequence). V was shortened by 2 bases and J by 9 bases, with 17 bases between the two germline ends. CDR3 length equals 15 residues.

This chain uses TRBV11-2 with TRBJ2-4; D may be TRBD1 (6 bases). V lost 4 bases and J lost 9, with 10 bases in between. Germline CDR1 SGHAT, CDR2 FQNNGV. This CDR3 comprises 12 residues. The CDR3 is CASSSTGPIQYF. DNA of the CDR3: TGTGCCAGCAGCTCCACAGGGCCCATTCAGTACTTC.

This clonotype occurred many times. The chain combines TRBV24-1 with TRBJ2-2; D possibly matches TRBD1 or TRBD2 (6 bases each). The CDR3 totals 13 residues. Germline-derived CDR1 and CDR2 are KGHDR and SFDVKD. Deletions cut 10 bases from V and 4 bases from J, with 12 bases between. CDR3: CATGGKPTGELFF. In DNA form, the CDR3 reads TGTGCCACAGGGGGGAAACCCACCGGGGAGCTGTTTTTT.

The chain joins TRBV20-1 to TRBJ1-5; no clear D. From germline, CDR1 is DFQATT and CDR2 SNEGSKA (reference sequence). This CDR3 has 14 residues. V was clipped by 5 bases and J by 0 bases, with 11 bases between them. CDR3 DNA sequence: TGCAGTGCTCCGGCCCGATATAGCAATCAGCCCCAGCATTTT. The encoded protein is CSAPARYSNQPQHF.

In this sample, this clonotype turned up many times. This chain connects TRBV5-1 to TRBJ1-3; D ambiguous. V lost 4 bases and J 0 bases, leaving 14 bases between the germline ends. Germline loops: CDR1 SGHRS, CDR2 YFSETQ. This CDR3 region has 16 residues. CDR3 sequence (DNA): TGCGCCAGCAGCATCCTGACACCGAGCTCTGGAAACACCATATATTTT. It yields the protein CASSILTPSSGNTIYF. Supplemented by reference TRBV5-1 and TRBJ1-3, the full variable domain reads KAGVTQTPRYLIKTRGQQVTLSCSPISGHRSVSWYQQTPGQGLQFLFEYFSETQRNKGNFPGRFSGRQFSNSRSEMNVSTLELGDSALYLCASSILTPSSGNTIYFGEGSWLTVV.